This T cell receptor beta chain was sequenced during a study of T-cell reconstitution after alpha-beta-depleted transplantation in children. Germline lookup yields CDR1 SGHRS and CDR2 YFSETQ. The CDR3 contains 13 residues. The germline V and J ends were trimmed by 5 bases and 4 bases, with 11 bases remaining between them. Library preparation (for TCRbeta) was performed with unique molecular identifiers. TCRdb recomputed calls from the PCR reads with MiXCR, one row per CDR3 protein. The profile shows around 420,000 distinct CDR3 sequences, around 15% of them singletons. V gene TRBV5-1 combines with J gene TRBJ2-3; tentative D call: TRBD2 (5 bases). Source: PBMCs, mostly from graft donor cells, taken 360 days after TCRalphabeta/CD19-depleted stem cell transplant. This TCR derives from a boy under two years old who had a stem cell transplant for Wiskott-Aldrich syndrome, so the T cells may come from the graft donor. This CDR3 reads CASRSLAADTQYF. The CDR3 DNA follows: TGCGCCAGCAGAAGCCTAGCAGCAGATACGCAGTATTTT.